This TCR beta chain was sequenced in a study of technical replicates of blood from a handful of donors. TCRdb's copy holds only in-frame clones and misses some; the assay was immunoSEQ multiplex PCR. The sample holds under 75,000 clones, almost 95% seen once. Germline trimming cut 5 bases from V and 0 bases from J; bases unmatched to any gene: 4. Germline values: CDR1 SEHNR, CDR2 FQNEAQ (reference sequence). The CDR3 totals 15 residues. The sequenced material came from PBMCs. This chain connects TRBV7-9 to TRBJ2-3; TRBD1 agrees at 8 bases. The sequence came from a human donor in good health. Some clones in this sample may be carry-over from other donors' samples. CDR3 loop: CASSPTGGSTDTQYF. CDR3 DNA sequence: TGTGCCAGCAGCCCCACAGGGGGAAGCACAGATACGCAGTATTTT.